The entry below describes one T cell receptor (beta chain). Each cDNA got a UMI-containing oligo ligated at its 3' end. First-round PCR used about 4 cycles and beta primers RC1.1 and RC1.2 covering TRBC1 and TRBC2. TCRdb re-called the UMI-ligation and nested PCR reads through MiXCR, storing one row per CDR3 protein. The sample contains just under 50,000 distinct CDR3 sequences, around 10% of which appear only once. The sample is drawn from a study of quantifying T cell responses using KT2 cells. Looking at the study overall: Reverse transcription used primers in the TCR alpha and beta constant regions. A predetermined fluorescence threshold ended the second PCR, run as a qPCR.

KT2, a clone with a known TCR, was spiked into unfractionated PBMC. A range of KT2-to-PBMC ratios was made using fixed PBMC numbers. The germline V gene encodes CDR1 SGHAT and CDR2 FQNNGV. V lost 6 bases to trimming and J lost 7 bases, with 19 bases between them. The CDR3 is 15 amino acids. This sequence originates from a human donor. The chain recombines TRBV11-2 with TRBJ2-1; tentatively, D is TRBD2 (6 bases). Sequencing input: PBMCs spiked with cells of the T cell clone KT2. The CDR3 sequence is CASSPRPGLTNEQFF. Written as DNA, the CDR3 is TGTGCCAGCAGTCCCCGACCGGGACTTACAAATGAGCAGTTCTTC.